These T cell receptor beta chains were read from a single sample in a study of T cells in Graves' hyperthyroidism and ophthalmopathy. From the multiplex PCR reads, TCRdb called clonotypes with MiXCR, one entry per CDR3 protein. The sample consists of roughly 380,000 distinct CDR3 sequences, about 14% of them appearing once. What was sequenced was blood. The receptor source for this set is a woman aged 60 to 75 with Graves' hyperthyroidism. CDR3s include the opening cysteine and the closing phenylalanine or tryptophan. A D gene is named only where the DNA matches it firmly. The size entry is marked missing in some rows and otherwise reads once, few, many or a size class.

>TRBV7-8|few|TRBJ2-7|.
CASSLVGVLPYEQYF
TGTGCCAGCAGCCTGGTTGGGGTCCTTCCCTACGAGCAGTACTTC
>TRBV18|many|TRBJ2-5|.
CASSQGTIETQYF
TGTGCCAGCTCACAAGGGACAATCGAGACCCAGTACTTC
>TRBV6-1|many|TRBJ2-7|.
CASSRTGDEQYF
TGTGCCAGCAGTCGGACGGGGGACGAGCAGTACTTC
>TRBV11-3|many|TRBJ2-2|.
CASSLVKWGMNTGELFF
TGTGCCAGCAGCTTAGTGAAATGGGGGATGAACACCGGGGAGCTGTTTTTT
>TRBV18|many|TRBJ1-5|TRBD1
CASSPDRDQPQHF
TGTGCCAGCTCACCGGACAGGGATCAGCCCCAGCATTTT
>TRBV28|many|TRBJ2-1|TRBD2
CASSLGGAYNEQFF
TGTGCCAGCAGTTTGGGGGGGGCCTACAATGAGCAGTTCTTC
>TRBV11-2|many|TRBJ2-7|.
CASSQSSGTASYEQYF
TGTGCCAGCAGCCAGAGCTCCGGGACGGCCTCCTACGAGCAGTACTTC
>TRBV10-3|.|TRBJ2-1|.
CAISESGASSYNEQFF
TGTGCCATCAGTGAGTCGGGAGCTAGCTCCTACAATGAGCAGTTCTTC
>TRBV12-3/TRBV12-4|many|TRBJ2-7|TRBD2
CASSLGGLAGPYEQYF
TGTGCCAGCAGTTTAGGGGGACTAGCGGGACCCTACGAGCAGTACTTC
>TRBV9|.|TRBJ2-7|TRBD2
CASSVGAGDSYEQYF
TGTGCCAGCAGCGTAGGGGCGGGGGACTCCTACGAGCAGTACTTC
>TRBV10-2|many|TRBJ2-3|.
CASRPRQPDTQYF
TGCGCCAGCAGACCTAGACAGCCAGATACGCAGTATTTT
>TRBV12-3/TRBV12-4|.|TRBJ1-5|TRBD1
CASSADRANQPQHF
TGTGCCAGCAGTGCCGACAGGGCTAATCAGCCCCAGCATTTT
>TRBV6-1|many|TRBJ2-7|TRBD1
CASSPPGQPAYEQYF
TGTGCCAGCAGCCCCCCGGGACAGCCTGCCTACGAGCAGTACTTC
>TRBV12-3/TRBV12-4|.|TRBJ2-7|TRBD2
CASSHGLAGEAEQYF
TGTGCCAGCAGTCACGGACTAGCGGGAGAGGCCGAGCAGTACTTC
>TRBV6-1|few|TRBJ1-2|.
CASNPKYNYGYTF
TGTGCCAGCAACCCAAAATACAACTATGGCTACACCTTC
>TRBV2|many|TRBJ2-3|.
CASSLQQGSDTQYF
TGTGCCAGCAGTCTCCAACAGGGTTCAGATACGCAGTATTTT
>TRBV5-1|.|TRBJ1-6|.
CASSGGGALGMSPLHF
TGCGCCAGCAGCGGCGGGGGGGCGTTGGGGATGTCACCCCTCCACTTT
>TRBV7-3|many|TRBJ2-5|.
CASSPRRQETQYF
TGTGCCAGCAGCCCCCGCCGGCAAGAGACCCAGTACTTC
>TRBV20-1|many|TRBJ2-7|.
CSATLTGQSYEQYF
TGCAGTGCTACCCTGACAGGACAGTCCTACGAGCAGTACTTC
>TRBV12-5|many|TRBJ1-1|.
CASGLGGPMEAFF
TGTGCTAGTGGTTTGGGGGGACCGATGGAAGCTTTCTTT
>TRBV7-9|.|TRBJ1-6|.
CASSLPRAGRGNSPLHF
TGTGCCAGCAGCTTGCCCCGGGCCGGCCGCGGTAATTCACCCCTCCACTTT
>TRBV6-5|many|TRBJ1-3|TRBD1
CASSYTTGLNGNTIYF
TGTGCCAGCAGTTACACGACAGGGTTGAACGGAAACACCATATATTTT
>TRBV3-1|many|TRBJ2-7|.
CASSQDIVTYEQYF
TGTGCCAGCAGCCAAGATATCGTGACCTACGAGCAGTACTTC
>TRBV10-1|many|TRBJ2-3|.
CASSDTRSGDTQYF
TGCGCCAGCAGTGATACTAGGTCGGGAGATACGCAGTATTTT
>TRBV11-2|many|TRBJ1-6|.
CASSFAGTNSPLHF
TGTGCCAGCAGCTTTGCAGGGACGAATTCACCCCTCCACTTT
>TRBV19|few|TRBJ2-6|TRBD1
CASSIWSGGASGANVLTF
TGTGCCAGTAGTATCTGGTCAGGGGGCGCTTCTGGGGCCAACGTCCTGACTTTC
>TRBV20-1|few|TRBJ2-7|.
CSAAPGTQSYEQYF
TGCAGTGCTGCCCCCGGGACGCAAAGCTACGAGCAGTACTTC
>TRBV2|.|TRBJ2-2|TRBD1
CDSNQGQGFGELFF
TGTGACAGCAACCAGGGACAGGGGTTTGGGGAGCTGTTTTTT
>TRBV12-3/TRBV12-4|few|TRBJ2-6|.
CASSFLTSGANVLTF
TGTGCCAGCAGTTTTTTAACCTCTGGGGCCAACGTCCTGACTTTC
>TRBV3-1|many|TRBJ2-3|.
CASSPLDRIGTQYF
TGTGCCAGCAGCCCCCTTGACAGGATCGGTACGCAGTATTTT
>TRBV4-1|few|TRBJ2-1|.
CASSQEKRLSSYNEQFF
TGCGCCAGCAGCCAAGAGAAGCGGTTGAGCTCCTACAATGAGCAGTTCTTC
>TRBV20-1|many|TRBJ2-3|TRBD2
CSAKGASGGRTDTQYF
TGCAGTGCTAAAGGCGCGAGCGGGGGTCGCACAGATACGCAGTATTTT
>TRBV2|.|TRBJ2-1|.
CASTTQGIAYNEQFF
TGTGCCAGCACCACACAGGGTATCGCCTACAATGAGCAGTTCTTC